This TCR beta chain came from a study of vaccination effects on CD4 cells after COVID-19. Background on the study: Post-vaccine samples followed the second dose by a median of 72 days.

The data were produced by immunoSEQ multiplex PCR, yet TCRdb's version contains in-frame clones alone and is incomplete. The repertoire holds 75,000 or so clones, 60% to 80% seen once, with under 1.2% in the top ten. In the ViraFEST assay, antigen-specific CD4+ clonotypes were identified by expansion after peptide-pool stimulation. Once cultured for approximately ten days, the cells underwent separation to obtain CD4+ T cells. Two doses of BNT162b2 or mRNA-1273 vaccine were administered to participants. With regard to this clone: Antigen: not known.

Germline CDR1 is MDHEN and CDR2 is SYDVKM. The CDR3 totals 15 residues. Trimming stripped 3 bases from V and 4 bases from J, with 13 bases between. This material consisted of CD4+ T cells from PBMCs cultured with HCoV-OC43 spike peptides, taken after COVID-19 vaccination. As for subset: HCoV-OC43 spike overlapping peptide pool stimulation. The J gene is TRBJ2-1, the V gene TRBV28; the D is unclear. This receptor was identified in a human donor who received a COVID-19 vaccine. The CDR3 reads CASSFLTFTYNEQFF. CDR3 coding DNA: TGTGCCAGCAGTTTCCTAACTTTTACTTACAATGAGCAGTTCTTC.